This TCR beta chain originates from a study of identical twins. Germline lookup yields CDR1 SNHLY and CDR2 FYNNEI. The CDR3 is 16 residues long. Between the trimmed V and J ends, which lost 2 bases and 4 bases, there was a span of 14 bases. Comments on this clonotype: Antigen specificity is unknown.

Template switching, a step in the protocol, added a universal primer site, and cDNA carried unique molecular identifiers. TCRdb fed the 5' RACE reads into MiXCR, producing one record per CDR3 protein. The table lists some 1,600,000 distinct CDR3 sequences, less than 40% of them singletons. The study, taken as a whole, reports: These conclusions were based on statistical analysis (cross-sectional, not following the same donors). Alpha sequences that were out-of-frame and twin-shared showed an excess of low generation probability. Modelling underestimated the level of out-of-frame TCR alpha sharing observed in monozygotic twins.

The sample was cord blood. This chain joins TRBV2 and TRBJ2-2, with TRBD1 as a possible D gene (7 bases). This receptor was taken from a newborn girl in good health. CDR3 in DNA: TGTGCCAGCAGTGAATCCTACAGGGGAGGCACCGGGGAGCTGTTTTTT. Translated, it gives CASSESYRGGTGELFF.